These T cell receptor beta chains were read from a single sample in a study of T cells and Merkel cell carcinoma outcomes. Data came from immunoSEQ multiplex PCR; TCRdb stores just in-frame clones and leaves some out. The data hold more than 7,500 clones, with around four fifths observed a single time. What was sequenced was tumor tissue from Merkel cell carcinoma. These receptors originate from a human donor with Merkel cell carcinoma. Both conserved end residues are part of each CDR3. D genes are given only for firm matches. The size entry is marked missing in some rows and otherwise reads once, few, many or a size class.

>18|TRBV4-1|TRBJ1-2|TRBD1|NA
TGCGCCAGCAGCCACTTACCGAGGCCGGGACAGGCTAACTATGGCTACACCTTC
CASSHLPRPGQANYGYTF
>13|TRBV19|TRBJ1-5|TRBD1|NA
TGTGCCACCCAGGGGGCTGGCAATCAGCCCCAGCATTTT
CATQGAGNQPQHF
>13|TRBV7-8|TRBJ2-3|NA|few
TGTGCCAGCAGCCCCATTAGCACAGATACGCAGTATTTT
CASSPISTDTQYF
>14|TRBV29-1|TRBJ1-2|NA|NA
TGCAGCGTTGCCGAAGGAGGGAAGAACTATGGCTACACCTTC
CSVAEGGKNYGYTF
>15|TRBV5-1|TRBJ2-2|NA|NA
TGCGCCAGCAGCTTGACTGCCGCGAACACCGGGGAGCTGTTTTTT
CASSLTAANTGELFF
>14|TRBV9|TRBJ2-2|NA|NA
TGTGCCAGCAGCGCGAGGGGGGACACCGGGGAGCTGTTTTTT
CASSARGDTGELFF
>14|TRBV5-1|TRBJ2-1|NA|NA
TGCGCCAGCTACGCCGCGGAAATTTACAATGAGCAGTTCTTC
CASYAAEIYNEQFF
>15|TRBV4-1|TRBJ2-2|NA|once
TGCGCCAGCAGCCAACCTGGGGGCGGCACCGGGGAGCTGTTTTTT
CASSQPGGGTGELFF
>14|TRBV7-9|TRBJ2-5|NA|NA
TGTGCCAGCAGCTTAGTATCCCTCCGGGAGACCCAGTACTTC
CASSLVSLRETQYF
>14|TRBV4-1|TRBJ2-1|TRBD2|once
TGCGCCAGCAGGACGGGGGGGAACCACAATGAGCAGTTCTTC
CASRTGGNHNEQFF
>14|TRBV10-3|TRBJ2-1|NA|NA
TGTGCCATCAGTGACTCCCTGGGCGGCGGTGAGCAGTTCTTC
CAISDSLGGGEQFF
>13|TRBV4-3|TRBJ1-1|NA|NA
TGCGCCAGCAGCCCAGAGTGGAACACTGAAGCTTTCTTT
CASSPEWNTEAFF
>14|TRBV28|TRBJ1-2|NA|NA
TGTGCCAGCAGTCCACTGACCGCCGGGTTAGGCTACACCTTC
CASSPLTAGLGYTF
>14|TRBV7-2|TRBJ1-6|NA|NA
TGTGCCAGCAGCTTCCGGGACACACAATCACCCCTCCACTTT
CASSFRDTQSPLHF
>14|TRBV18|TRBJ2-7|TRBD1|NA
TGTGCCAGCTCACAGACAGGGGCGTCCTACGAGCAGTACTTC
CASSQTGASYEQYF
>13|TRBV9|TRBJ1-1|NA|NA
TGTGCCAGCAGCGTTTCGGGGCTCGGTGAAGCTTTCTTT
CASSVSGLGEAFF
>14|TRBV18|TRBJ1-1|NA|NA
TGTGCCAGCTCACCGGACAGAAAGAACACTGAAGCTTTCTTT
CASSPDRKNTEAFF
>12|TRBV29-1|TRBJ1-1|TRBD1|NA
TGCAGCGGCGGACAGGGTAGGACTGAAGCTTTCTTT
CSGGQGRTEAFF
>14|TRBV7-9|TRBJ2-1|TRBD1|NA
TGTGCTAGCAGCTCCAGGACAGGGAGAGATGAGCAGTTCTTC
CASSSRTGRDEQFF
>13|TRBV18|TRBJ2-3|NA|NA
TGTGCCAGCTCATCGGTCGAGACAGATACGCAGTATTTT
CASSSVETDTQYF
>15|TRBV7-7|TRBJ1-2|NA|few
TGTGCTAGCAGTCCGTTCTTCACAGGGTATGATGGCTACACCTTC
CASSPFFTGYDGYTF
>16|TRBV4-2|TRBJ2-7|NA|NA
TGTGCCAGCAGCGACCGGGACACTCTTTCATCCTACGAGCAGTACTTC
CASSDRDTLSSYEQYF
>16|TRBV7-9|TRBJ2-7|NA|NA
TGTGCCAGCAGCTCAGACTTCAGGGGATACTCCTACGAGCAGTACTTC
CASSSDFRGYSYEQYF
>14|TRBV9|TRBJ2-7|TRBD2|NA
TGTGCCAGCAACCAGGGCGGGGGGGCTAGAGAGCAGTACTTC
CASNQGGGAREQYF
>13|TRBV2|TRBJ1-2|NA|few
TGTGCCAGCAGTACAGACAAGAACTATGGCTACACCTTC
CASSTDKNYGYTF
>15|TRBV28|TRBJ2-6|NA|NA
TGTGCCAGCAGTTTAGAGGGGGGGCGGGCCAACGTCCTGACTTTC
CASSLEGGRANVLTF
>13|TRBV6-5|TRBJ1-2|NA|few
TGTGCCAGCAGTTACGACAGAATGGATGGCTACACCTTC
CASSYDRMDGYTF
>15|TRBV27|TRBJ2-7|NA|NA
TGTGCCAGCAGCCGTAGGGGAACAAGGGCGGATGAGCAGTACTTC
CASSRRGTRADEQYF
>13|TRBV7-9|TRBJ2-5|NA|NA
TGTGCCAGCAAAACCGGCCTACAAGAAACCCAGTACTTC
CASKTGLQETQYF
>13|TRBV29-1|TRBJ1-5|TRBD1|once
TGCAGCGTTCAGGACAGGGAGGGTCAGCCCCAGCATTTT
CSVQDREGQPQHF
>15|TRBV5-6|TRBJ1-6|NA|NA
TGTGCCAGCAGCTTGGGCAGGGCCGCTAATTCACCCCTCCACTTT
CASSLGRAANSPLHF
>16|TRBV10-2|TRBJ2-1|TRBD1|NA
TGCGCCAGCAGTGGCGGACAGGGGGCGGCCTACAATGAGCAGTTCTTC
CASSGGQGAAYNEQFF
>15|TRBV15|TRBJ2-7|TRBD1|NA
TGTGCCACCAGCAGAGAGGCAGGGGGCTTGGACGAGCAGTACTTC
CATSREAGGLDEQYF
>13|TRBV10-3|TRBJ1-3|NA|NA
TGTGCCACCGGGGTCAACTCTGGAAACACCATATATTTT
CATGVNSGNTIYF
>13|TRBV4-1|TRBJ2-4|NA|NA
TGCGCCAGCAGCCAAGCGACAGGTTACATTCAGTACTTC
CASSQATGYIQYF
>14|TRBV7-2|TRBJ2-5|NA|NA
TGTGCCAGCAGCTTAAGTGGGATAGAGGAGACCCAGTACTTC
CASSLSGIEETQYF
>14|TRBV12-5|TRBJ2-5|NA|NA
TGTGCTAGTGCCTCGGGGGGCGGGGTAGAGACCCAGTACTTC
CASASGGGVETQYF
>16|TRBV4-1|TRBJ2-7|TRBD2|few
TGCGCCAGCAGCCAAGAGGGGCTAGCGGGGCCCCGCGAGCAGTACTTC
CASSQEGLAGPREQYF
>15|TRBV5-1|TRBJ2-6|NA|NA
TGCGCCAGCAGCGCAGGGTACTCTGGGGCCAACGTCCTGACTTTC
CASSAGYSGANVLTF
>12|TRBV6-6|TRBJ1-5|NA|NA
TGTGCCAGCAATGGGGGGGATCAGCCCCAGCATTTT
CASNGGDQPQHF
>13|TRBV7-9|TRBJ2-6|NA|few
TGTGCCAGCAGCTTGAGAGGGGCCAACGTCCTGACTTTC
CASSLRGANVLTF
>15|TRBV5-6|TRBJ1-5|TRBD1|NA
TGTGCCAGCAGCTCGGACAGGGTGAGCAATCAGCCCCAGCATTTT
CASSSDRVSNQPQHF
>17|TRBV5-4|TRBJ2-6|NA|NA
TGTGCCAGCAGCCGGGTGGGGCGGGCTTCTGAGGCCAACGTCCTGACTTTC
CASSRVGRASEANVLTF
>13|TRBV5-1|TRBJ2-3|NA|NA
TGCGCCAGCAGCTTGGGGAGCACAGATACGCAGTATTTT
CASSLGSTDTQYF
>16|TRBV18|TRBJ1-1|TRBD1|NA
TGTGCCAGCTCACCACAGATCGGACAGGGTCGCACTGAAGCTTTCTTT
CASSPQIGQGRTEAFF
>13|TRBV7-8|TRBJ1-1|NA|NA
TGTGCCAGCAGCCAGGCCCCGAGCACTGAAGCTTTCTTT
CASSQAPSTEAFF
>17|TRBV28|TRBJ1-2|TRBD1|NA
TGTGCCAGCAATATTAGGACAGGCAACGCAGTATACTATGGCTACACCTTC
CASNIRTGNAVYYGYTF
>14|TRBV5-5|TRBJ1-2|NA|NA
TGTGCCAGCAGCGCAAGACAGAGGATCTATGGCTACACCTTC
CASSARQRIYGYTF
>12|TRBV29-1|TRBJ2-3|NA|few
TGCAGCGTTGGCATGAACACAGATACGCAGTATTTT
CSVGMNTDTQYF
>10|TRBV14|TRBJ1-1|NA|few
TGTGCCAGCAGCCGCTATGAAGCTTTCTTT
CASSRYEAFF